Only a few counts were recorded for the clone carrying this T cell receptor beta chain. Its antigen is not identified. Time point defined: persistent/refractory GD, antithyroid drugs over 5 years with positive TRAb. From PBMCs, RNA was extracted and then used to make the TCR library. With EDTA tubes as the receptacles, about 10 milliliters of peripheral blood were drawn. According to the study, TCR beta libraries were built with iRepertoire HTBI primers and CDR3-region Arm-PCR. TCRdb re-analysed the multiplex PCR reads in MiXCR, keeping a single row per CDR3 protein. The sample lists hundreds of thousands of distinct CDR3 sequences; around 30% were seen once. V lost 0 bases to trimming and J lost 0 bases, with 14 bases between them. The V gene's germline CDR1 is DFQATT and CDR2 SNEGSKA (reference sequence). This CDR3 spans 16 amino acids. This sample stems from a study of regulatory T cells in long-lasting Graves disease.

Study-level points and caveats: Persistent Graves' patients showed reduced TCR diversity versus newly diagnosed patients. Under persistent disease, TRBV28, TRBJ1-2 and TRBJ2-5 were used preferentially.

The clonotype was recovered from a female donor with Graves disease. Here the sequenced sample was peripheral blood mononuclear cells (PBMCs), taken when the disease was refractory, from a patient treated with antithyroid drugs. This rearrangement joins TRBV20-1 to TRBJ1-1, with unresolved D. CDR3 DNA: TGCAGTGCTAGAGATCCTTCACGACTGATGAACACTGAAGCTTTCTTT. Amino acid sequence: CSARDPSRLMNTEAFF.